Listed below are T cell receptor beta chains from one sample, sequenced in a study of regulatory T cells in long-lasting Graves disease. TCRdb independently ran MiXCR on the multiplex PCR reads; one entry per CDR3 protein. The table has about 200,000 distinct CDR3 sequences, roughly 19% seen once. This sample also appeared in a second study, on T cells in Graves' hyperthyroidism and ophthalmopathy.

The source material was peripheral blood mononuclear cells (PBMCs), sampled at new diagnosis, from a patient treated with antithyroid drugs. The receptors shown here come from a woman aged 30 to 39 with Graves disease. CDR3s include the opening cysteine and the closing phenylalanine or tryptophan. The order of the fields is V gene, clone size, D gene, J gene, CDR3 DNA, CDR3 protein. The D gene is left open where the match is weak. Some rows have no size entry. The others give once, few or many, or a class for an expanded clone.

>TRBV5-1|many|TRBD1|TRBJ1-2
TGCGCCAGCAGCTCGCCTGAACAGGGGAACTATGGCTACACCTTC
CASSSPEQGNYGYTF
>TRBV6-2/TRBV6-3|.|.|TRBJ1-6
TGTGCCAGCAAGGGCCGGAACTCCTATAATTCACCCCTCCACTTT
CASKGRNSYNSPLHF
>TRBV12-3/TRBV12-4|many|.|TRBJ2-1
TGTGCCAGCAGTTTGGGCAGACGGGGTGAGCAGTTCTTC
CASSLGRRGEQFF
>TRBV11-2|many|TRBD2|TRBJ2-1
TGTGCCAGCAGCCTAACTAGCGGGATTTACAATGAGCAGTTCTTC
CASSLTSGIYNEQFF
>TRBV12-3/TRBV12-4|many|TRBD2|TRBJ2-7
TGTGCCAGCAGTTTAAATCCCCGATATGGACTAGCGGGACGGTACGAGCAGTACTTC
CASSLNPRYGLAGRYEQYF
>TRBV7-2|.|.|TRBJ2-1
TGTGCCAGCAGCTTAGCACAGGGTCCTGAGCAGTTCTTC
CASSLAQGPEQFF
>TRBV30|.|.|TRBJ1-1
TGTGCCTGGAATTGGGGGAACACTGAAGCTTTCTTT
CAWNWGNTEAFF
>TRBV3-1|many|.|TRBJ2-1
TGTGCCAGCAGCCAGAGGACGGGAGAGCAGTTCTTC
CASSQRTGEQFF
>TRBV11-1|many|.|TRBJ2-2
TGTGCCAGCAGCTTATGGGGTACAGGGAACACCGGGGAGCTGTTTTTT
CASSLWGTGNTGELFF
>TRBV25-1|.|.|TRBJ1-1
TGTGCCAGCAGTGAAGCGAACACTGAAGCTTTCTTT
CASSEANTEAFF
>TRBV20-1|many|TRBD1|TRBJ2-7
TGCAGTGCTCCTGACAGGGGGAGCTCCTACGAGCAGTACTTC
CSAPDRGSSYEQYF
>TRBV7-9|.|TRBD1|TRBJ2-7
TGTGCCAGCAGCCTCCAGACAGGGGGCGACGAGCAGTACTTC
CASSLQTGGDEQYF
>TRBV29-1|many|.|TRBJ2-7
TGCAGCGTTGTAGGGGGAGGACAGTCTCTCTACGAGCAGTACTTC
CSVVGGGQSLYEQYF
>TRBV28|many|.|TRBJ1-2
TGTGCCAGCAGAGAGACAGTCAGCTATGGCTACACCTTC
CASRETVSYGYTF
>TRBV28|many|.|TRBJ1-3
TGTGCCAGCGTCGGACGGAGCTCTGGAAACACCATATATTTT
CASVGRSSGNTIYF
>TRBV7-9|.|.|TRBJ1-6
TGTGCCAGCAGCTTAGTACGGTCACCCCTCCACTTT
CASSLVRSPLHF
>TRBV27|many|TRBD1|TRBJ1-3
TGTGCCAGCAGTTTAGTCGGGACAGGAGGTTCTGGAAACACCATATATTTT
CASSLVGTGGSGNTIYF
>TRBV27|many|.|TRBJ1-5
TGTGCCAGCAGCTTACGGGGGGCGCTCAATCAGCCCCAGCATTTT
CASSLRGALNQPQHF
>TRBV2|many|.|TRBJ1-2
TGTGCCAGCAAAGGGTTGGACTATGGCTACACCTTC
CASKGLDYGYTF
>TRBV5-4|many|.|TRBJ2-2
TGTGCCAGCAGCAACCCAGGGGCCGGGGAGCTGTTTTTT
CASSNPGAGELFF
>TRBV19|many|TRBD2|TRBJ2-5
TGTGCCAGCCGGACTAGCGGGGGGTTCCAAGAGACCCAGTACTTC
CASRTSGGFQETQYF
>TRBV28|many|TRBD1|TRBJ1-4
TGTGCCAGCACCTCCGACAGGGTTCCCGGTGAAAAACTGTTTTTT
CASTSDRVPGEKLFF
>TRBV2|many|TRBD2|TRBJ2-1
TGTGCCAGCAAGGAAGCTAGCGGCTACAATGAGCAGTTCTTC
CASKEASGYNEQFF
>TRBV5-1|many|.|TRBJ1-1
TGTGCCAGCAGCTTTTACGTGAACACTGAAGCTTTCTTT
CASSFYVNTEAFF
>TRBV2|many|.|TRBJ1-6
TGTGCCAGCAGTGTCGGCGGGGGAGGTTCACCCCTCCACTTT
CASSVGGGGSPLHF
>TRBV5-1|.|.|TRBJ2-5
TGCGCCAGCAGCTCGGGGGAGGCTTTAGAAGAGACCCAGTACTTC
CASSSGEALEETQYF
>TRBV7-9|.|.|TRBJ1-2
TGTGCCAGCAGCCCCGCCGGGACAACTAACTATGGCTACACCTTC
CASSPAGTTNYGYTF
>TRBV27|many|TRBD1|TRBJ1-1
TGTGCCAGCAGGCTTACAGGGGGCGCGGGTGAAGCTTTCTTT
CASRLTGGAGEAFF
>TRBV2|many|TRBD1|TRBJ1-2
TGTGCCAGCAGTGAGGGTACCGGGACAGGCCGGAGGGGCTACACCTTC
CASSEGTGTGRRGYTF
>TRBV7-8|many|.|TRBJ1-6
TGTGCCAGCAGCTTAGGGGGGGATAATTCACCCCTCCACTTT
CASSLGGDNSPLHF
>TRBV7-8|many|TRBD1|TRBJ2-7
TGTGCCAGCAGCTCGGGACAGGGGGCGGGCGAGCAGTACTTC
CASSSGQGAGEQYF
>TRBV12-3/TRBV12-4|.|.|TRBJ2-7
TGTGCCAGCAGCCCTTCCGGGACGGGCGGGTACGAGCAGTACTTC
CASSPSGTGGYEQYF
>TRBV7-8|many|TRBD1|TRBJ1-4
TGTGCCAGCAGCTCGGGACAGTTTAATGAAAAACTGTTTTTT
CASSSGQFNEKLFF
>TRBV5-4|few|.|TRBJ2-5
TGTGCCAGCAGCTTGGGGGTGGGTGGTTCGAAAGAGACCCAGTACTTC
CASSLGVGGSKETQYF
>TRBV2|many|TRBD1|TRBJ1-4
TGTGCCAGTAACAGGGGGTTAAATGAAAAACTGTTTTTT
CASNRGLNEKLFF
>TRBV14|many|.|TRBJ2-7
TGTGCCAGCAGCCAAGACTTTTACGAGCAGTACTTC
CASSQDFYEQYF
>TRBV2|many|.|TRBJ2-1
TGTGCCAGCAGTGTAGTCACGGGACCCTACAATGAGCAGTTCTTC
CASSVVTGPYNEQFF
>TRBV11-2|many|TRBD2|TRBJ2-2
TGTGCCAGCAGCAGTAGCGGGGGTGTTAACACCGGGGAGCTGTTTTTT
CASSSSGGVNTGELFF
>TRBV9|many|TRBD2|TRBJ2-3
TGTGCCAGCAGCTCCGGGACTAGCAACGCAGATACGCAGTATTTT
CASSSGTSNADTQYF
>TRBV28|many|.|TRBJ2-3
TGTGCCAGCAGTACCAGGGGCGGCACAGATACGCAGTATTTT
CASSTRGGTDTQYF
>TRBV28|many|TRBD1|TRBJ2-1
TGTGCCAGCAGTTTAGGGGACAGGGGGCTTAATGAGCAGTTCTTC
CASSLGDRGLNEQFF
>TRBV11-2|.|TRBD2|TRBJ2-7
TGTGCCAGCAGCTCGGTAGCGGGAGGGCCCCCTCGCGAGCAGTACTTC
CASSSVAGGPPREQYF
>TRBV27|many|.|TRBJ1-1
TGTGCCAGCAGTTTAATTTGGGGGGAGACTGAAGCTTTCTTT
CASSLIWGETEAFF
>TRBV4-1|.|.|TRBJ1-4
TGCGCCAGCAGTGAAAGGGGAAGAAGTGAAAAACTGTTTTTT
CASSERGRSEKLFF
>TRBV7-9|many|.|TRBJ2-3
TGTGCCAGCAGCTTCTTCAGCCTAAGCCACGTGGATACGCAGTATTTT
CASSFFSLSHVDTQYF
>TRBV20-1|many|.|TRBJ1-2
TGCAGTGCTAGGAGGCCGACTGGCTATGGCTACACCTTC
CSARRPTGYGYTF
>TRBV19|many|TRBD1|TRBJ1-1
TGTGCCAGTAGGACAGGGAAAAGGGGGTTATATGAGGAAGCTTTCTTT
CASRTGKRGLYEEAFF
>TRBV15|many|.|TRBJ1-2
TGTGCCACCAGCAACTACACAGGGCCCCTTCAAGGCTACACCTTC
CATSNYTGPLQGYTF
>TRBV6-2/TRBV6-3|many|TRBD2|TRBJ2-1
TGTGCCAGCAGCAGAACTAGCGGGGTAAACAATGAGCAGTTCTTC
CASSRTSGVNNEQFF
>TRBV7-6|few|.|TRBJ2-7
TGTGCCAGCAGCTTACTAGCGAAGTACGAGCAGTACTTC
CASSLLAKYEQYF
>TRBV28|.|.|TRBJ2-7
TGTGCCAGCAGTTTACCCGGTTGGAGCTACGAGCAGTACTTC
CASSLPGWSYEQYF
>TRBV5-1|many|TRBD1|TRBJ1-4
TGCGCCAGCAGCCAAAGACAGGGGATTAATGAAAAACTGTTTTTT
CASSQRQGINEKLFF
>TRBV12-3/TRBV12-4|many|.|TRBJ1-4
TGTGCCAGCAGTTTAGACAGGGTTAATGAAAAACTGTTTTTT
CASSLDRVNEKLFF
>TRBV30|many|TRBD2|TRBJ2-5
TGTGCCTGGAGTGTAAAGGGTGAGCGGGGTAGAGAGACCCAGTACTTC
CAWSVKGERGRETQYF
>TRBV30|many|.|TRBJ1-5
TGTGCCTGGAATCCGGGGGGCGCGAGCAATCAGCCCCAGCATTTT
CAWNPGGASNQPQHF
>TRBV7-7|many|.|TRBJ2-5
TGTGCTAGCAGCTTAAGGGCAGGCTTCGGAGAGACCCAGTACTTC
CASSLRAGFGETQYF
>TRBV6-2/TRBV6-3|many|.|TRBJ1-4
TGTGCCAGCAGTTCCCGGGAGGCAACTAATGAAAAACTGTTTTTT
CASSSREATNEKLFF
>TRBV28|.|.|TRBJ2-7
TGTGCCAGCAGTTTAATTCGGGAGCTCTACGAGCAGTACTTC
CASSLIRELYEQYF
>TRBV12-3/TRBV12-4|many|.|TRBJ1-5
TGTGCCAGCAGTTTGAACATCCATAGCAATCAGCCCCAGCATTTT
CASSLNIHSNQPQHF